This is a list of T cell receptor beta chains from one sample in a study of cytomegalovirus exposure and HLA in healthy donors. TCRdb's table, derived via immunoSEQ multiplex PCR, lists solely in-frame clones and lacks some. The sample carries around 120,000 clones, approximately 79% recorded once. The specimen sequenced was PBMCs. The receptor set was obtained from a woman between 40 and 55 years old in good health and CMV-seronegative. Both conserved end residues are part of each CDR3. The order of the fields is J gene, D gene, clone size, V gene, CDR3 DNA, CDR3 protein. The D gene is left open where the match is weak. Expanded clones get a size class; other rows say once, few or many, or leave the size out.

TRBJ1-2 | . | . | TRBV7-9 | TGTGCCAGCAGCTCGGTTGGGACTTTTCCAGACTATGGCTACACCTTC | CASSSVGTFPDYGYTF
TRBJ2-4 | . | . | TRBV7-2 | TGTGCCAGCAGCTTTGGTATGAGAGGACAGCAGTACTTC | CASSFGMRGQQYF
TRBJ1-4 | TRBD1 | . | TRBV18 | TGTGCCAGCTCACCCTTGACAGGGGGCGGTGAAAAACTGTTTTTT | CASSPLTGGGEKLFF
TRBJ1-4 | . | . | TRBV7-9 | TGTGCCAGCAGCGATACCGACGGGGGTTCTAATGAAAAACTGTTTTTT | CASSDTDGGSNEKLFF
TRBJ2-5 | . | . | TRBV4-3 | TGCGCCAGCAGCCAAGATCTTGGGGGGTTCCAAGAGACCCAGTACTTC | CASSQDLGGFQETQYF
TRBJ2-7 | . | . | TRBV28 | TGTGCCAGCAGTTTAGTCCCGGCCCAGGCTTCCTACGAGCAGTACTTC | CASSLVPAQASYEQYF
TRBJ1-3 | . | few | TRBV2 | TGTGCCAGCAGTGAATGGGCTCGCTCGGCTACCATATATTTT | CASSEWARSATIYF
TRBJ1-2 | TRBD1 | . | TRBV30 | TGTGCCTGGGGTGAACAGGGGGCAGGGTATGGCTACACCTTC | CAWGEQGAGYGYTF
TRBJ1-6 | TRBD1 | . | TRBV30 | TGTGCCCAGCTACAGGGGGCCTTCTATAATTCACCCCTCCACTTT | CAQLQGAFYNSPLHF
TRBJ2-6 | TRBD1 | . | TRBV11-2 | TGTGCCAGCAGCTATACAGGGGGTAGGGGGGCCAACGTCCTGACTTTC | CASSYTGGRGANVLTF
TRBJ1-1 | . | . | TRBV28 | TGTGCCAGCAGGACACGGGGCAGGGGCGGTATGAACACTGAAGCTTTCTTT | CASRTRGRGGMNTEAFF
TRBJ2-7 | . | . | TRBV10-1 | TGCGCCAGCAGTCTCGGAGGGGAGGTCCACGAGCAGTACTTC | CASSLGGEVHEQYF
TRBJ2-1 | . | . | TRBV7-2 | TGTGCCAGCAGCACGGGACTGACTCACAATGAGCAGTTCTTC | CASSTGLTHNEQFF
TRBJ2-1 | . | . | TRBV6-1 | TGTGCCAGCAGCCTACATACAGACAATGAGCAGTTCTTC | CASSLHTDNEQFF
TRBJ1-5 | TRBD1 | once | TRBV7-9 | TGTGCCAGCAGCTTGGGACAGGGACCCAATCAGCCCCAGCATTTT | CASSLGQGPNQPQHF
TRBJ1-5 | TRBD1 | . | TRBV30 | TGTGCCTGGAGAGGGGGACAGTTCTTCAGCAATCAGCCCCAGCATTTT | CAWRGGQFFSNQPQHF
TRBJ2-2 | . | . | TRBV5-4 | TGTGCCAGCAGCTTTCACAGGGATACCGGGGAGCTGTTTTTT | CASSFHRDTGELFF
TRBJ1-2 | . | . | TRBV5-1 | TGCGCCAGCAGCCCCGGACACAACTATGGCTACACCTTC | CASSPGHNYGYTF
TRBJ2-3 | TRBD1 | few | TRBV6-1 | TGTGCCAGCAGCCAAGGACAGGAAGCAGATACGCAGTATTTT | CASSQGQEADTQYF
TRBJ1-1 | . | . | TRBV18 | TGTGCCAGCTCACAGATAGTGAATGAAGCTTTCTTT | CASSQIVNEAFF
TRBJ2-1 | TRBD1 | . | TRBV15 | TGTGCCACCAGCACCCGTGTAGGGGGCGGGTTCTTC | CATSTRVGGGFF
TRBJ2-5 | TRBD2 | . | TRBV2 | TGTGCCAGCAGTGCGGGCGGGAGAGAGACCCAGTACTTC | CASSAGGRETQYF
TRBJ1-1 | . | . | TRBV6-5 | TGTGCCAGCCACCGGGTGGGGAACACTGAAGCTTTCTTT | CASHRVGNTEAFF
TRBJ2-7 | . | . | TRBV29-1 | TGCAGCGTTATGAAGATGGGACAACTATACGAGCAGTACTTC | CSVMKMGQLYEQYF
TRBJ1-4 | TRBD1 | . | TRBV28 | TGTGCCAGCAGTATCTCGGACCGCCAGGGGGTTGGTGAAAAACTGTTTTTT | CASSISDRQGVGEKLFF
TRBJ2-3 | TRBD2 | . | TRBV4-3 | TGCGCCAGCAGCCAAGATCCTGTTAGCGGGGGGGCGGGGGGCACAGATACGCAGTATTTT | CASSQDPVSGGAGGTDTQYF
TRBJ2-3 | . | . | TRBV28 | TGTGCCAGCAGTTTCTATCCCACAGATACGCAGTATTTT | CASSFYPTDTQYF
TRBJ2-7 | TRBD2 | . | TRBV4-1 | TGCGCCAGCAGCCCCCCGACTAGCGGTTCCTCCTACGAGCAGTACTTC | CASSPPTSGSSYEQYF
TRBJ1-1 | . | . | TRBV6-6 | TGTGCCAGCAGTTACTCGTCCCCCGCTGAAGCTTTCTTT | CASSYSSPAEAFF
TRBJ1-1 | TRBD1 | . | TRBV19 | TGTGCCAGTAGTCTACAGGGGGGCACTGAAGCTTTCTTT | CASSLQGGTEAFF
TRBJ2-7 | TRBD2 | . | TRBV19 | TGTGCCAGTAGTTCGACAGGTCTAGCGGGAGAATACGAGCAGTACTTC | CASSSTGLAGEYEQYF
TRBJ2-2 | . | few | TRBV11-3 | TGTGCCAGCAGCTTAACTTGGGAGACCGGGGAGCTGTTTTTT | CASSLTWETGELFF
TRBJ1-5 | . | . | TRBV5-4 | TGTGCCAGCAGCTTGGGGACAGCGGATCAGCCCCAGCATTTT | CASSLGTADQPQHF
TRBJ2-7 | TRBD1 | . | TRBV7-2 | TGTGCCAGCAGCTCCGACAGGGGCTACGAGCAGTACTTC | CASSSDRGYEQYF
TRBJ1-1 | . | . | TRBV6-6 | TGTGCCAGCAGTTACCGCGCAGACATGAACACTGAAGCTTTCTTT | CASSYRADMNTEAFF
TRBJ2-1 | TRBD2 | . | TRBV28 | TGTGCCAGCAGTGTAAAAAGGGACGGGGGGGTTTATGAGCAGTTCTTC | CASSVKRDGGVYEQFF
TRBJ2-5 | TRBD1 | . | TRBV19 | TGTGCCAGTAGTTGGGGACAGGGAGGCCAAGAGACCCAGTACTTC | CASSWGQGGQETQYF
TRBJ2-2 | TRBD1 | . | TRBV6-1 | TGTGCCAGCAGTGGATGGGACAGGGGAAGCACCGGGGAGCTGTTTTTT | CASSGWDRGSTGELFF
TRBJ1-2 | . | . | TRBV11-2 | TGTGCCAGCAGCTCCATTCGGATCCGGCAAGCGTTTGGCTACACCTTC | CASSSIRIRQAFGYTF
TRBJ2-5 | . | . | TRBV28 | TGTGCCAGCAGACCCACAGGGCAAGAGACCCAGTACTTC | CASRPTGQETQYF
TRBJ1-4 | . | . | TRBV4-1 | TGCGCCAGCAGCCAAGTCGCCGGGAAACTGTTTTTT | CASSQVAGKLFF
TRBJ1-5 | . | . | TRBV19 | TGTGCCAGTAGTATGAGGGAAGTTAGCAATCAGCCCCAGCATTTT | CASSMREVSNQPQHF
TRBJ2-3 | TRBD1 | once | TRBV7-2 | TGTGCCAGCAGCTTAGGGTTACAGGGGGCGGGCTACACAGATACGCAGTATTTT | CASSLGLQGAGYTDTQYF
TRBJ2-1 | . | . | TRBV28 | TGTGCCAGCCCGGACTCGAGGGTCATCTCCTCCTACAATGAGCAGTTCTTC | CASPDSRVISSYNEQFF
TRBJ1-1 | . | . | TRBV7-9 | TGTGCCAGCAGCCGGAGGGACACTGAAGCTTTCTTT | CASSRRDTEAFF
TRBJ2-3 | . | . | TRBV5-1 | TGCGCCAGCACGCCAGGATCTAGCGCAGATACGCAGTATTTT | CASTPGSSADTQYF
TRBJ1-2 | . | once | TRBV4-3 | TGCGCCAGCAGCCAAGATAGGCAGGATCCTAACTATGGCTACACCTTC | CASSQDRQDPNYGYTF
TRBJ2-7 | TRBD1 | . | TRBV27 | TGTGCCAGCAGTTCAAGACAGGGCCCCGAGCAGTACTTC | CASSSRQGPEQYF
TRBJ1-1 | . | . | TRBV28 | TGTGCCAGCAGTTCTCCGGGATTAGTGATTGCTTTCTTT | CASSSPGLVIAFF
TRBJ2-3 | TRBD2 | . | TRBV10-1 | TGCGCCAGCAGTGACCTCCTAGCGGGAGATGTGGATACGCAGTATTTT | CASSDLLAGDVDTQYF
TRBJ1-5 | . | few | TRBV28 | TGTGCCAGCATCCGGGGGGACCTTAGCAATCAGCCCCAGCATTTT | CASIRGDLSNQPQHF
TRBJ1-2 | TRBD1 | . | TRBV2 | TGTGCCAGTGGGGCAGGGCCAGGGGGCTATGGCTACACCTTC | CASGAGPGGYGYTF
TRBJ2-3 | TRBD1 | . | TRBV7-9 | TGTGCCAGCAGCTCCTCCAGGGGACAGGGTTGGCGCACAGATACGCAGTATTTT | CASSSSRGQGWRTDTQYF
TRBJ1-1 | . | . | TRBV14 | TGTGCCAGCAGCCAAGCGGGGGATTCTGAAGCTTTCTTT | CASSQAGDSEAFF
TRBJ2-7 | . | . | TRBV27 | TGTGCCAGCAGTTTAGGAACTAGGGCCTGGGAGCAGTACTTC | CASSLGTRAWEQYF
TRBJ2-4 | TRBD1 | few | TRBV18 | TGTGCCAGCTCCCCCCCGGGGACAGGGAGAGTAAACATTCAGTACTTC | CASSPPGTGRVNIQYF
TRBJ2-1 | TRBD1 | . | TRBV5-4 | TGTGCCAGCAGCTCTTTGACCGGGACAGGGGACAATGAGCAGTTCTTC | CASSSLTGTGDNEQFF